One and the same sample provided the 4 T cell receptor beta chains below, sequenced in a study of blood T cell repertoires in COVID-19. Repertoires were generated with immunoSEQ multiplex PCR, while TCRdb's copy carries only in-frame clones and drops some. The sample includes about 150,000 clones, around 74% of them seen just once. Sequencing input: peripheral blood. The source of these receptors is a woman of 80 years or more with acute or convalescent COVID-19.

This chain connects TRBV7-2 to TRBJ1-5; 10 nucleotides agree with TRBD1. CDR3 length: 16 residues. V lost 4 bases to trimming and J lost 7 bases; unmatched junction nucleotides: 10. Germline loops: CDR1 SGHTA, CDR2 FQGNSA. CDR3 protein: CASSSAATGGGQPQHF. Written as DNA, the CDR3 is TGTGCCAGCAGCTCCGCCGCGACAGGGGGCGGACAGCCCCAGCATTTT.

This clone has only one observation. V and J are TRBV5-5 and TRBJ2-1; TRBD2 agrees at 10 bases. With 4 bases clipped from V and 8 bases from J, the junction kept 9 bases outside the gene matches. The CDR3 length is 15 residues. Germline V gene lookup returns CDR1 SGHKS and CDR2 YYEKEE (reference sequence). The CDR3 region has the DNA TGTGCCAGCAGCCCGTTAGCGGGAGGTTTGGATGAGCAGTTCTTC. Translating it yields CASSPLAGGLDEQFF. Supplemented by reference TRBV5-5 and TRBJ2-1, the full variable domain reads DAGVTQSPTHLIKTRGQQVTLRCSPISGHKSVSWYQQVLGQGPQFIFQYYEKEERGRGNFPDRFSARQFPNYSSELNVNALLLGDSALYLCASSPLAGGLDEQFFGPGTRLTVL.

In this sample, this clone turned up a few times. The rearrangement joins TRBV3-1 (or the pseudogene TRBV3-2) to TRBJ2-7; 8 bases agree with TRBD1. The V gene end was trimmed by 6 bases and the J gene end by 5 bases; junction bases not matched to a gene: 12. Germline CDR1 reads LGHDT; CDR2 reads YNNKEL (reference sequence). The CDR3 contains 15 residues. The CDR3 bases are TGTGCCAGCAGTCTAGGACAGGGCGCCCCCAACGAGCAGTACTTC. It encodes CASSLGQGAPNEQYF.

The rearrangement joins TRBV5-1 to TRBJ1-1, with unresolved D. The CDR3 sequence is 14 residues long. Deletions cut 4 bases from V and 2 bases from J, with 12 bases between. CDR1 and CDR2 from the germline V gene are SGHRS and YFSETQ. The CDR3 reads CASSEDGGNTEAFF. The CDR3 nucleotides are TGCGCCAGCAGCGAAGACGGCGGTAACACTGAAGCTTTCTTT. The full variable domain, its missing parts supplied by reference TRBV5-1 and TRBJ1-1, is KAGVTQTPRYLIKTRGQQVTLSCSPISGHRSVSWYQQTPGQGLQFLFEYFSETQRNKGNFPGRFSGRQFSNSRSEMNVSTLELGDSALYLCASSEDGGNTEAFFGQGTRLTVV.